This T cell receptor (beta chain) was observed in a study of shared clonotypes between healthy human individuals. General study findings and limits: On the whole, naive subsets had larger estimated richness than memory subsets had.

Concerning this clone itself: What it binds is not known.

For each subset, genomic DNA was distributed in equal portions over several immunoSEQ plates. In replicate PCRs of sorted subsets, about 220 ng DNA, approximately 28,000 T cell genomes, was used. Libraries were prepared by immunoSEQ multiplex PCR; TCRdb keeps only in-frame clonotypes and omits some of them. The sample includes roughly 2.5 million clones, approximately 94% seen only once; the top ten take 0.14%. V gave up 6 bases and J gave up 0 bases, with 18 bases separating them. This CDR3 spans 16 amino acids. The germline CDR1 and CDR2 sequences are LNHDA and SQIVND (reference sequence). Sample: naive CD4+ T cells sorted from blood. Subset described: CD45RA+ positively selected. This TCR was sampled from a man between 18 and 35 years old in good health. V is TRBV19 and J is TRBJ2-7, with TRBD1 as a possible D gene (6 bases). The CDR3 nucleotides read TGTGCCAGTAGGGGTTCGGGACATCCGAGCTCCTACGAGCAGTACTTC. Encoded protein: CASRGSGHPSSYEQYF. The full variable domain, completed using reference TRBV19 and TRBJ2-7, is DGGITQSPKYLFRKEGQNVTLSCEQNLNHDAMYWYRQDPGQGLRLIYYSQIVNDFQKGDIAEGYSVSREKKESFPLTVTSAQKNPTAFYLCASRGSGHPSSYEQYFGPGTRLTVT.